This entry lists 23 T cell receptor beta chains sequenced from one sample in a study of T cell responses to AZD1222 COVID-19 vaccine. The protocol was immunoSEQ multiplex PCR, while the TCRdb copy is restricted to in-frame clones and leaves out a portion. The data show more than 70,000 clones, about 85% seen once. The input for sequencing was peripheral blood, taken 28 days after the second AZD1222 dose. The receptors were sampled from an adult who received the AZD1222 COVID-19 vaccine.

The chain uses TRBV12-3 or TRBV12-4 and TRBJ2-5; no firm D call. V was shortened by 4 bases and J by 7 bases, with 10 bases between the two germline ends. This CDR3 is 12 amino acids long. As DNA, the CDR3 is TGTGCCAGCAGTTCGGAGCTTGCGACCCAGTACTTC. Amino acids: CASSSELATQYF.

The rearrangement joins TRBV5-5 to TRBJ2-4; 14 bases are a match to TRBD2. V lost 3 bases to trimming and J lost 7 bases; unmatched junction nucleotides: 6. The CDR3 extends over 16 amino acids. The germline CDR1 and CDR2 sequences are SGHKS and YYEKEE (reference sequence). The CDR3 is CASSWGLAGASNIQYF. Written as DNA, the CDR3 is TGTGCCAGCAGCTGGGGACTAGCGGGAGCCAGCAACATTCAGTACTTC.

This clone was observed once. The chain uses TRBV18 and TRBJ2-6; TRBD1 matches 8 bases. The CDR3 length is 17 residues. J was trimmed by 3 bases and V by 0 bases; bases with no gene match: 4. The V gene's germline CDR1 is KGHSH and CDR2 LQKENI. The CDR3 nucleotides are TGTGCCAGCTCACCACCCTCAGGGGGCGGTGGGGCCAACGTCCTGACTTTC. Translated: CASSPPSGGGGANVLTF.

V is TRBV24-1 and J is TRBJ1-2; no clear D gene. From germline, CDR1 is KGHDR and CDR2 SFDVKD. The CDR3 is 14 residues long. Trimming took 4 bases from V and 8 from J, leaving 16 bases between them. In DNA, the CDR3 is TGTGCCACCAGTGACGCGGACGGATTTGGCGGCTACACCTTC. Encoded protein: CATSDADGFGGYTF.

The rearrangement joins TRBV7-9 to TRBJ1-1, with D possibly matching TRBD1 (6 bases). Trimming pared 5 bases from V and 2 bases from J, leaving 12 bases between. CDR1 is SEHNR and CDR2 is FQNEAQ in the germline V gene (reference sequence). The CDR3 covers 14 residues. Written as DNA, the CDR3 is TGTGCCAGCAGCGGGGGCGGTGAAAACACTGAAGCTTTCTTT. Its translation: CASSGGGENTEAFF.

This clone was recorded only once. The chain has TRBV7-9 and TRBJ1-5, with D tentatively TRBD1 (5 bases). Germline CDR1 and CDR2: SEHNR and FQNEAQ (reference sequence). V was clipped by 6 bases and J by 4 bases, with 13 bases between them. The CDR3 is 14 amino acids. CDR3 nucleotides: TGTGCCAGCAGTCTGGGGGGTCTTAATCAGCCCCAGCATTTT. It encodes CASSLGGLNQPQHF. Full variable domain (missing parts from reference TRBV7-9 and TRBJ1-5): DTGVSQNPRHKITKRGQNVTFRCDPISEHNRLYWYRQTLGQGPEFLTYFQNEAQLEKSRLLSDRFSAERPKGSFSTLEIQRTEQGDSAMYLCASSLGGLNQPQHFGDGTRLSIL.

The chain has TRBV2 and TRBJ2-1; possibly TRBD1 or TRBD2 for D (5 bases each). The germline gives CDR1 SNHLY, CDR2 FYNNEI. The CDR3 sequence is 15 residues long. With 6 bases removed from V and 7 bases from J, the gap between germline ends came to 19 bases. The CDR3 DNA sequence: TGTGCCAGCAGGGCCGGGACCTCATACAGGAATGAGCAGTTCTTC. Translation: CASRAGTSYRNEQFF.

The chain uses TRBV6-5 and TRBJ2-5, with D perhaps TRBD1 (5 bases). The CDR3 sequence is 13 residues long. Germline V gives CDR1 MNHEY, CDR2 SVGAGI. The ends were cut back, 0 bases at V and 5 bases at J, with 7 bases in the middle. CDR3: CASSYSGLETQYF. In DNA form, the CDR3 reads TGTGCCAGCAGTTACTCGGGGCTGGAGACCCAGTACTTC.

The CDR3 spells CASSEDPGSSDEQYF. The CDR3 coding sequence is TGTGCCAGCAGTGAAGACCCAGGATCCTCGGACGAGCAGTACTTC. V usage is TRBV6-1 and J usage is TRBJ2-7, with no clear D. Germline V gene data show CDR1 as MNHNS and CDR2 as SASEGT. Trimming pared 1 base from V and 5 bases from J, leaving 15 bases between. This CDR3 is built from 15 residues.

This chain joins TRBV7-9 and TRBJ2-4; D is unresolved. Trimming took off 4 bases at V and 7 bases at J, with 11 bases between the two ends. The CDR3 has 13 residues. In germline, CDR1 is SEHNR, CDR2 FQNEAQ (reference sequence). The CDR3 DNA reads as TGTGCCAGCAGCTCCGGGCCGCAGAACATTCAGTACTTC. It specifies CASSSGPQNIQYF.

Here the CDR3 DNA reads TGTGCCAGCAGCGGACAGGGTCCCGGGGAGCTGTTTTTT. Protein: CASSGQGPGELFF. V usage is TRBV9 and J usage is TRBJ2-2; 7 positions agree with TRBD1. In germline, CDR1 is SGDLS, CDR2 YYNGEE. V gave up 3 bases and J gave up 6 bases; unmatched junction bases: 2. The CDR3 runs to 13 residues.

The chain recombines TRBV18 with TRBJ1-1, with 9 nucleotides matching TRBD1. Germline loops: CDR1 KGHSH, CDR2 LQKENI. V lost 0 bases to trimming and J lost 11 bases; unmatched junction nucleotides: 10. This CDR3 comprises 15 residues. CDR3 nucleotides: TGTGCCAGCTCACCACCCTTAGCGGGACAGGGTGTTGCTTTCTTT. It specifies CASSPPLAGQGVAFF.

The gene calls are TRBV7-2 and TRBJ1-5; 10 bases align to TRBD1. The CDR3 has 15 amino acids. Per germline, CDR1 SGHTA and CDR2 FQGNSA. The J segment lost 5 bases and the V segment lost 5 bases, leaving 6 bases of the junction unmatched. CDR3 bases: TGTGCCAGCAGCATCGGGACAGGGGAATATCAGCCCCAGCATTTT. The encoded protein is CASSIGTGEYQPQHF. The full variable domain, completed using reference TRBV7-2 and TRBJ1-5, is GAGVSQSPSNKVTEKGKDVELRCDPISGHTALYWYRQSLGQGLEFLIYFQGNSAPDKSGLPSDRFSAERTGGSVSTLTIQRTQQEDSAVYLCASSIGTGEYQPQHFGDGTRLSIL.

This chain links TRBV5-1 with TRBJ2-2, with TRBD2 matching 9 bases. Germline V gene lookup returns CDR1 SGHRS and CDR2 YFSETQ. The V gene end was trimmed by 4 bases and the J gene end by 3 bases; junction bases not matched to a gene: 7. The CDR3 consists of 16 residues. The CDR3 DNA sequence: TGCGCCAGCAGCCCGGGGACTAGCCCGGACACCGGGGAGCTGTTTTTT. Protein sequence: CASSPGTSPDTGELFF.

The chain has TRBV29-1 and TRBJ1-2; 7 bases match TRBD1. CDR3 length: 11 amino acids. Germline CDR1 SQVTM, CDR2 ANQGSEA. Trimming took 4 bases from V and 7 from J; bases not matched to a gene: 3. The CDR3 spells CSVGDRAGYTF. The CDR3 DNA reads as TGCAGCGTTGGTGACAGGGCTGGCTACACCTTC.

J is TRBJ1-5 and V is TRBV11-3; no definite D call. The CDR3 spans 13 residues. From germline, CDR1 is SGHNT and CDR2 YENEEA. V gave up 2 bases and J gave up 16 bases, with 18 bases separating them. The CDR3 sequence: CASSLLPDPVYHF. Here the CDR3 DNA reads TGTGCCAGCAGCTTACTTCCGGACCCAGTTTACCATTTT.

This chain connects TRBV20-1 to TRBJ1-2; TRBD1 is a possible D gene (5 bases). CDR3 length equals 16 residues. V shed 3 bases and J shed 5 bases, with 22 bases lying between them. CDR1 and CDR2 (germline): DFQATT, SNEGSKA (reference sequence). CDR3 sequence: CSASDRGSSSDYGYTF. CDR3 DNA: TGCAGTGCTAGTGATCGGGGGTCGTCCTCCGATTATGGCTACACCTTC.

V is TRBV7-9 and J is TRBJ2-1; 10 bases align to TRBD2. The CDR3 length is 15 residues. After removal of 2 bases from V and 10 bases from J, the junction contained 8 bases not matched to a gene. Per germline, CDR1 SEHNR and CDR2 FQNEAQ (reference sequence). The CDR3 region has the DNA TGTGCCAGCAGCTTAAGAACTAGCGGGACGGGAGAGCAGTTCTTC. Residues: CASSLRTSGTGEQFF.

V and J are TRBV6-5 and TRBJ1-1, with a tentative D call TRBD1 (5 bases). Trimming took off 1 base at V and 0 bases at J, with 9 bases between the two ends. Germline V gives CDR1 MNHEY, CDR2 SVGAGI. This CDR3 comprises 15 residues. The CDR3 DNA follows: TGTGCCAGCAGTTACTTGGGGCAGTTGAACACTGAAGCTTTCTTT. It translates to CASSYLGQLNTEAFF.

This chain uses TRBV7-2 with TRBJ1-2; unclear D gene. V was clipped by 5 bases and J by 5 bases, with 15 bases between them. The CDR3 sequence is 14 residues long. CDR1 is SGHTA, CDR2 FQGNSA, per germline. The CDR3 nucleotides read TGTGCCAGCAGCCCACCTAGGGAGCCTTATGGCTACACCTTC. This encodes CASSPPREPYGYTF.

The chain carries TRBV2 and TRBJ1-5, with TRBD1 as a possible D gene (5 bases). The CDR3 totals 15 residues. Germline-derived CDR1 and CDR2 are SNHLY and FYNNEI. Deletions cut 3 bases from V and 3 bases from J, with 12 bases between. CDR3 amino acids: CASSESPGLNQPQHF. The CDR3 DNA follows: TGTGCCAGCAGTGAGTCCCCGGGGCTCAATCAGCCCCAGCATTTT.

The chain links TRBV6-6 to TRBJ1-4; D uncertain. V dropped 0 bases and J dropped 0 bases, with 8 bases sitting between them. Per the germline V gene, CDR1 is MNHNY and CDR2 is SVGAGI (reference sequence). The CDR3 extends over 16 amino acids. This CDR3 is CASSYSRDATNEKLFF. CDR3 nucleotide sequence: TGTGCCAGCAGTTACTCGAGGGATGCAACTAATGAAAAACTGTTTTTT.

This rearrangement joins TRBV11-3 to TRBJ2-5; D not certain. The CDR3 sequence is 13 residues long. V lost 1 base to trimming and J lost 2 bases, with 5 bases between them. Per germline, CDR1 SGHNT and CDR2 YENEEA. The DNA of the CDR3 is TGTGCCAGCAGCTTAGGAGTTCAAGAGACCCAGTACTTC. Protein sequence: CASSLGVQETQYF.